This T cell receptor beta chain was sequenced during a study of cytomegalovirus exposure and HLA in healthy donors. Study in general: Roughly 80% of 350 to 400 genotyped donors fell in the Caucasian-associated ancestry cluster.

The PCR employed 60 Vbeta primers together with 13 Jbeta primers. This table comes from immunoSEQ multiplex PCR, and its TCRdb copy is limited to in-frame clones, with some not included. The sample shows around 100,000 clones, roughly 85% of them seen only once. Per germline, CDR1 SGHRS and CDR2 YFSETQ. This CDR3 is built from 13 residues. Trimming took 2 bases from V and 11 from J, leaving 11 bases between them. Overall study findings and caveats: Association with HLA alleles at 0.05 false discovery rate was found for 15,000 to 20,000 TCR beta sequences in a later analysis. An analysis was carried out at a later point. It showed that HLA-associated TCR beta chains were more clonally expanded than equally common non-associated chains.

There are a few counts of this clone. Its antigen remains unknown. The sequence was collected from a man aged 25-45 years in good health and CMV-seropositive. V and J are TRBV5-1 and TRBJ1-6; no definite D call. The sample consisted of PBMCs. The CDR3 loop reads CASSLVERAPLHF. DNA for the CDR3: TGCGCCAGCAGCTTAGTGGAGAGGGCACCCCTCCACTTT.